Listed below are T cell receptor beta chains from one sample, sequenced in a study of blood T cell repertoires in COVID-19. The method was immunoSEQ multiplex PCR; TCRdb's version includes in-frame clones alone and lacks a portion of them. The sample has 100,000 or so clones; 80% are singletons. The sequencing input was peripheral blood. All receptors come from a human donor in a cohort sampled during active COVID-19. Both conserved end residues are part of each CDR3. A D gene is named only where the DNA matches it firmly. Not all rows give a size; the values are once, few, many and, for expanded clones, a class.

d_call j_call clone_size v_call cdr3_aa cdr3_nt
TRBD1 TRBJ1-6 NA TRBV7-3 CASSPGQGGSPLHF TGTGCCAGCAGCCCCGGACAGGGGGGTTCACCCCTCCACTTT
NA TRBJ1-2 NA TRBV7-2 CASSLFEGRVGGYTF TGTGCCAGCAGCTTATTCGAAGGCAGGGTGGGTGGCTACACCTTC
NA TRBJ1-3 NA TRBV5-1 CASSRGSSGNTIYF TGCGCCAGCAGCCGGGGATCCTCTGGAAACACCATATATTTT
TRBD2 TRBJ2-1 NA TRBV11-2 CASSLMERASGNNEQFF TGTGCCAGCAGCTTAATGGAAAGGGCTAGCGGGAACAATGAGCAGTTCTTC
NA TRBJ1-2 NA TRBV6-6 CASTSLNYGYTF TGTGCCAGCACCTCCCTGAACTATGGCTACACCTTC
TRBD2 TRBJ2-7 few TRBV28 CASRTSGRSYEQYF TGTGCCAGCCGGACTAGTGGCCGCTCCTACGAGCAGTACTTC
TRBD1 TRBJ2-3 NA TRBV9 CASSVDPGGAPDTQYF TGTGCCAGCAGCGTAGATCCAGGGGGCGCCCCGGATACGCAGTATTTT
NA TRBJ2-7 NA TRBV9 CASSARGTYEQYF TGTGCCAGCAGCGCCAGGGGAACCTACGAGCAGTACTTC
NA TRBJ2-7 few TRBV9 CASSVGVASYEQYF TGTGCCAGCAGCGTAGGAGTTGCCTCCTACGAGCAGTACTTC
NA TRBJ2-5 NA TRBV10-3 CAIKAGPKETQYF TGTGCCATCAAGGCAGGGCCCAAAGAGACCCAGTACTTC
NA TRBJ2-1 NA TRBV5-6 CASSFIAPNEQFF TGTGCCAGCAGCTTTATAGCCCCCAATGAGCAGTTCTTC
TRBD1 TRBJ2-7 NA TRBV28 CASTPGQGAYEQYF TGTGCCAGCACCCCGGGACAGGGAGCCTACGAGCAGTACTTC
NA TRBJ2-7 NA TRBV12-2 CASRAPPGVTHEQYF TGTGCAAGTCGGGCCCCGCCGGGGGTGACCCACGAGCAGTACTTC
NA TRBJ1-1 NA TRBV5-1 CASSLAGNTEAFF TGCGCCAGCAGCTTGGCGGGGAACACTGAAGCTTTCTTT
NA TRBJ1-1 NA TRBV29-1 CSAWQGLVNTEAFF TGCAGCGCGTGGCAGGGTTTGGTGAACACTGAAGCTTTCTTT
TRBD1 TRBJ1-1 NA TRBV19 CATDRGAKRAEAFF TGTGCCACAGACAGGGGAGCAAAGAGGGCTGAAGCTTTCTTT
NA TRBJ2-7 NA TRBV7-6 CASSLSGQAPTYEQYF TGTGCCAGCAGCTTATCGGGACAAGCACCAACCTACGAGCAGTACTTC
NA TRBJ2-7 few TRBV3-1/TRBV3-2 CASSQAAEQYF TGTGCCAGCAGCCAAGCCGCGGAGCAGTACTTC
NA TRBJ2-7 NA TRBV6-2/TRBV6-3 CASSGRKGAGHDYEQYF TGTGCCAGCAGTGGGAGAAAAGGAGCGGGACACGACTACGAGCAGTACTTC
NA TRBJ2-7 NA TRBV5-6 CASSLRGSWYEQYF TGTGCCAGCAGCTTGCGGGGGAGTTGGTACGAGCAGTACTTC
NA TRBJ2-7 NA TRBV6-5 CASSRGFQGPYEQYF TGTGCCAGCAGCCGGGGCTTTCAGGGGCCCTACGAGCAGTACTTC
TRBD1 TRBJ1-1 NA TRBV4-1 CASSQRDSQEAFF TGCGCCAGCAGCCAAAGGGACAGCCAGGAAGCTTTCTTT
TRBD1 TRBJ1-6 once TRBV9 CASSGTGTTHSYNSPLHF TGTGCCAGCAGCGGGACAGGGACTACGCACTCCTATAATTCACCCCTCCACTTT
TRBD1 TRBJ1-1 NA TRBV9 CASSGHGGGGHAEAFF TGTGCCAGCAGCGGACACGGAGGGGGCGGGCACGCTGAAGCTTTCTTT
TRBD1 TRBJ1-2 NA TRBV6-5 CASSLGQGIYGYTF TGTGCCAGCAGCCTGGGACAGGGGATTTATGGCTACACCTTC
TRBD1 TRBJ1-3 NA TRBV5-4 CASSLDRGSLNTIYF TGTGCCAGCAGCTTGGACAGGGGATCCCTCAACACCATATATTTT
NA TRBJ2-5 NA TRBV11-2 CASSFTRQETQYF TGTGCCAGCAGCTTCACGCGGCAAGAGACCCAGTACTTC